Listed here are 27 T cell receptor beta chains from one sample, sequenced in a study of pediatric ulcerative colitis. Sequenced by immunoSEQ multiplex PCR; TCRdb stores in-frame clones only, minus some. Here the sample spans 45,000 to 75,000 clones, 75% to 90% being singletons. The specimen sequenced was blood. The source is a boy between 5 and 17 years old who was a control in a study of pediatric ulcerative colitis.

The CDR3 protein is CASSDVGAPNQPQHF. CDR3 sequence (DNA): TGTGCCAGCAGTGACGTAGGGGCCCCGAATCAGCCCCAGCATTTT. The chain carries TRBV2 and TRBJ1-5; TRBD1 is a possible D gene (5 bases). V was cut by 3 bases and J by 4 bases, with 13 bases left in between. This CDR3 has 15 residues. CDR1 is SNHLY and CDR2 is FYNNEI in the germline V gene.

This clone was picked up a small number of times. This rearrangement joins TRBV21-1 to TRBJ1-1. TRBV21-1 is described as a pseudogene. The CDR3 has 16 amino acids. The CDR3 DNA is TGTGCCAGCAGCAAAGCTCCGCGGGGCTCCAACACTGAAGCTTTCTTT. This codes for CASSKAPRGSNTEAFF.

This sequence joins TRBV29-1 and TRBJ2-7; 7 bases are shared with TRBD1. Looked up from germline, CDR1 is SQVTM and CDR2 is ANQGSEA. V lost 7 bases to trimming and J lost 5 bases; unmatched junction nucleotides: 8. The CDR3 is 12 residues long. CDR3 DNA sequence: TGCAGCGCCTTACAGGGGTTCGACGAGCAGTACTTC. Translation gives CSALQGFDEQYF.

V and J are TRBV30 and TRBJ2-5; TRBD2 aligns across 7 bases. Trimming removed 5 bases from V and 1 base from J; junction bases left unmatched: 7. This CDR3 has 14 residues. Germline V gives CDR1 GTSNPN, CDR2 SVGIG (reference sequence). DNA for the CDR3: TGTGCCTGGGGCTGGGGGGGGATCCAAGAGACCCAGTACTTC. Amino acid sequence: CAWGWGGIQETQYF.

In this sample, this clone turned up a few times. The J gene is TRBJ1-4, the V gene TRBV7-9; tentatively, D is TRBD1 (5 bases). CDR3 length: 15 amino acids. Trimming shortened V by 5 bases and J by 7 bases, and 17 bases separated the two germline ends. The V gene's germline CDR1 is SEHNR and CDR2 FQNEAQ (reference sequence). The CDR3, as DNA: TGTGCCAGCAGCCCCTATGGGGGTGAAGGTGAAAAACTGTTTTTT. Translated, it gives CASSPYGGEGEKLFF.

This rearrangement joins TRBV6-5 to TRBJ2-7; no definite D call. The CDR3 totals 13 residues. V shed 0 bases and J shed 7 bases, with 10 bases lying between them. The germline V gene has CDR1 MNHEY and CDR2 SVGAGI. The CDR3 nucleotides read TGTGCCAGCAGTTACTCGAGAAGGCATGAGCAGTACTTC. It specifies CASSYSRRHEQYF.

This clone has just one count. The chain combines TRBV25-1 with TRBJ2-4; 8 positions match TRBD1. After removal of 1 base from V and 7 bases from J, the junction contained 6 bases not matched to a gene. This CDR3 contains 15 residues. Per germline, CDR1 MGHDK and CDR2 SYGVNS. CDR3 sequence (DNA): TGTGCCAGCAGTGAATCCGGGTCAGGGGGCAACATTCAGTACTTC. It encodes CASSESGSGGNIQYF. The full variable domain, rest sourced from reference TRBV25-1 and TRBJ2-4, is EADIYQTPRYLVIGTGKKITLECSQTMGHDKMYWYQQDPGMELHLIHYSYGVNSTEKGDLSSESTVSRIRTEHFPLTLESARPSHTSQYLCASSESGSGGNIQYFGAGTRLSVL.

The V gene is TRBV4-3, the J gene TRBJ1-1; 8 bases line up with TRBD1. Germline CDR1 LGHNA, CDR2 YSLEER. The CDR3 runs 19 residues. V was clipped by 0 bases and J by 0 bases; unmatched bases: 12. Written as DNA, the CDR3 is TGCGCCAGCAGCCAAGAGTGGGCAGGGGGCGAAGGGGTGAACACTGAAGCTTTCTTT. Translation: CASSQEWAGGEGVNTEAFF.

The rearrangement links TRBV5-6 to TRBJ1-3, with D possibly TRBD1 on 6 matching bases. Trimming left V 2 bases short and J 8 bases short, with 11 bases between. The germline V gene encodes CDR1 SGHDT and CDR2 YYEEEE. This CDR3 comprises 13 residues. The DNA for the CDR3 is TGTGCCAGCAGCTTTGCAGGGGAGGACACCATATATTTT. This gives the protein CASSFAGEDTIYF.

In DNA form, the CDR3 reads TGTGCCAGCAGCAGGGCTAACTATGGCTACACCTTC. Its translation: CASSRANYGYTF. The chain couples TRBV6-6 to TRBJ1-2; the D gene is possibly TRBD1 (5 bases). The CDR3 has 12 amino acids. Per germline, CDR1 MNHNY and CDR2 SVGAGI (reference sequence). Trimming took off 6 bases at V and 0 bases at J, with 5 bases between the two ends.

CDR3 amino acids: CASSEFPGLADEQYF. The CDR3 DNA is TGTGCCAGCAGTGAATTCCCGGGCCTAGCGGACGAGCAGTACTTC. The rearrangement links TRBV2 to TRBJ2-7; 7 positions match TRBD2. Germline values: CDR1 SNHLY, CDR2 FYNNEI. V lost 2 bases and J lost 5; bases outside the gene matches: 9. This CDR3 contains 15 residues.

CDR3 nucleotides: TGTGCCAGCAGTGACGGAAGGGTTAGGACAGATACGCAGTATTTT. Its protein is CASSDGRVRTDTQYF. V is TRBV5-6 and J is TRBJ2-3; D gene unclear. Germline V gene sequence: CDR1 SGHDT, CDR2 YYEEEE. Trimming shortened V by 5 bases and J by 3 bases, and 16 bases separated the two germline ends. The CDR3 runs 15 residues.

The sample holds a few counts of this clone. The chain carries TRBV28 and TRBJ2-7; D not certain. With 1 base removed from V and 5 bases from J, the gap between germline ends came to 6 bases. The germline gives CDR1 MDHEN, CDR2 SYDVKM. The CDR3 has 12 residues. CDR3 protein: CASSLLSDEQYF. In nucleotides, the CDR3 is TGTGCCAGCAGTTTATTATCCGACGAGCAGTACTTC.

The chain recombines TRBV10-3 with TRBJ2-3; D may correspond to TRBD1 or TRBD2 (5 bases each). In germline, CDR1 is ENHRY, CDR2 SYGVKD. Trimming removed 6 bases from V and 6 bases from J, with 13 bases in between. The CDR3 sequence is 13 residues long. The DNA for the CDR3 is TGTGCCATCAGCCTGGGGGTATCGGATACGCAGTATTTT. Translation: CAISLGVSDTQYF.

The CDR3 protein is CASGWGVANNSPLHF. The DNA of the CDR3 is TGTGCCAGTGGTTGGGGAGTTGCTAATAATTCACCCCTCCACTTT. J is TRBJ1-6 and V is TRBV25-1; D is undetermined. CDR3 length equals 15 residues. Trimming shortened V by 9 bases and J by 5 bases, and 17 bases separated the two germline ends. Germline-derived CDR1 and CDR2 are MGHDK and SYGVNS.

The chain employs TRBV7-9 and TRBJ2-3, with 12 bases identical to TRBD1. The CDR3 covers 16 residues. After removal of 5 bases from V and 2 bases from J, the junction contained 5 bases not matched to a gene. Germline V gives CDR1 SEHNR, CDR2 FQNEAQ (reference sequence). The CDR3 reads CASSPPGQGATDTQYF. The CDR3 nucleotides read TGTGCCAGCAGCCCTCCGGGACAGGGGGCCACAGATACGCAGTATTTT.

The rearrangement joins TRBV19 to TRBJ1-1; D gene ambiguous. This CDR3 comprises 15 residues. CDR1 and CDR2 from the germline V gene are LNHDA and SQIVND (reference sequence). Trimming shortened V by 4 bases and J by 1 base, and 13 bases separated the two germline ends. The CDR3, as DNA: TGTGCCAGTAGTACCTCGAGGGAAGGGAACACTGAAGCTTTCTTT. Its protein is CASSTSREGNTEAFF.

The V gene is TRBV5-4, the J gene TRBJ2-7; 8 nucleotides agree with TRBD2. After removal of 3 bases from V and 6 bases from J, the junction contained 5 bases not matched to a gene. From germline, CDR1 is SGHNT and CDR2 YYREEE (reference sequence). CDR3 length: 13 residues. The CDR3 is CASSSGGQSEQYF. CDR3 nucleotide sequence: TGTGCCAGCAGCTCGGGAGGGCAATCCGAGCAGTACTTC.

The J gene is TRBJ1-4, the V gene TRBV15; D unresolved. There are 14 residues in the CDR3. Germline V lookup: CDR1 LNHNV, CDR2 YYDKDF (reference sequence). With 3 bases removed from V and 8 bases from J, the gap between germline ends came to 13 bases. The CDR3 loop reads CATSSLPDREKLFF. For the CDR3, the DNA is TGTGCCACCAGCAGCCTACCCGACCGGGAAAAACTGTTTTTT.

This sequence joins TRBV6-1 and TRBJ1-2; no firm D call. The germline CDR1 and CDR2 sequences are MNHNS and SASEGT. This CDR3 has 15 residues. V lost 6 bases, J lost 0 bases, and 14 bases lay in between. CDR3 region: CASRRKTSTNYGYTF. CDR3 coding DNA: TGTGCCAGCAGGCGCAAGACATCAACTAACTATGGCTACACCTTC.

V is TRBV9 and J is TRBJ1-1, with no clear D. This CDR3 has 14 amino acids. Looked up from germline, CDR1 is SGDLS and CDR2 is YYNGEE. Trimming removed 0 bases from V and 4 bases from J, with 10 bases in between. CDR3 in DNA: TGTGCCAGCAGCGTAGACCGGGTGAGCACTGAAGCTTTCTTT. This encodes CASSVDRVSTEAFF.

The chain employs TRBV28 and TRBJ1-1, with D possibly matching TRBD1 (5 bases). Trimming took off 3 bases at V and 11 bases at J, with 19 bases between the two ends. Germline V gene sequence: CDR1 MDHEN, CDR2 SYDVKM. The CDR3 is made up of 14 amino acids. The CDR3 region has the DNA TGTGCCAGCAGTTTGGGGCAGGGATCGCGTCGGGCTTTCTTT. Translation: CASSLGQGSRRAFF.

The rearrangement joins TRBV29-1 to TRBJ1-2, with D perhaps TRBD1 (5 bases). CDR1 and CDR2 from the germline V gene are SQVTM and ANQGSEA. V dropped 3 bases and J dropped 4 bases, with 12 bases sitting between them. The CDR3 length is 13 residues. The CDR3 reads CSVDQAGPYGYTF. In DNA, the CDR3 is TGCAGCGTTGACCAGGCAGGGCCCTATGGCTACACCTTC.

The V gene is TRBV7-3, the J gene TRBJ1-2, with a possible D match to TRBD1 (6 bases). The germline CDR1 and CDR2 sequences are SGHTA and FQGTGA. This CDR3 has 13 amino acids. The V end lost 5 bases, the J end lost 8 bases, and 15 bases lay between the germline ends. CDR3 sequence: CASSAGQRSGYTF. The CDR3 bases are TGTGCCAGCAGCGCCGGACAGAGGTCCGGCTACACCTTC.

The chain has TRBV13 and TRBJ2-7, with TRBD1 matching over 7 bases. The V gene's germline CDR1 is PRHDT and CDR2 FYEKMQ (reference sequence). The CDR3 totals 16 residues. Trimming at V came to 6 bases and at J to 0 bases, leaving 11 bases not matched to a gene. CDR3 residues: CASSSTGTASSYEQYF. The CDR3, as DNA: TGTGCCAGCAGTTCGACCGGGACAGCGAGCTCCTACGAGCAGTACTTC.

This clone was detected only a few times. CDR3 amino acids: CAIRTLPTDGYTF. The CDR3 DNA reads as TGTGCCATCAGAACCCTCCCGACGGATGGCTACACCTTC. The chain has TRBV10-3 and TRBJ1-2; D gene ambiguous. Per the germline V gene, CDR1 is ENHRY and CDR2 is SYGVKD. V dropped 6 bases and J dropped 6 bases, with 14 bases sitting between them. The CDR3 consists of 13 residues.

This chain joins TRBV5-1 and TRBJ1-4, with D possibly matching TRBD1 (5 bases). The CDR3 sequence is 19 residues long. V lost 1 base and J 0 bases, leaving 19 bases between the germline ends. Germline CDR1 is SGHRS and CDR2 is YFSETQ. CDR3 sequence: CASSLYRLTEPATNEKLFF. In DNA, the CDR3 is TGCGCCAGCAGCTTGTACAGGTTGACAGAGCCTGCAACTAATGAAAAACTGTTTTTT.